Presented here are 2 T cell receptor beta chains from one specimen sequenced in a study of vaccination and CD4 T cells after COVID-19. What these receptors recognize is not known. Treatment in this sample: approximately 9-day PBMC culture with coronavirus spike peptide pools or control peptides (ViraFEST assay). CD4+ T cells that had been cultured provided DNA sequenced with the Oncomine TCR Beta short-read assay. TCRdb processed the PCR reads anew with MiXCR; each CDR3 protein has one entry. The data contain approximately 22,000 distinct CDR3 sequences, about half of them seen just once; the ten biggest clones take up around 5%. Sequencing was done on a sample of CD4+ T cells from blood, cultured in vitro. These receptors originate from a human donor who had recovered from COVID-19.

This clonotype was counted a few times. The gene calls are TRBV20-1 and TRBJ2-2; D is perhaps TRBD2 (6 bases). Between the trimmed V and J ends, which lost 6 bases and 3 bases, there was a span of 17 bases. The CDR3 is 15 amino acids. Germline CDR1 reads DFQATT; CDR2 reads SNEGSKA (reference sequence). The CDR3 DNA is TGCAGTGCCTCCGGGGCTAGCGTTTACACCGGGGAGCTGTTTTTT. Translation gives CSASGASVYTGELFF.

This clonotype showed up just a few times. The chain has TRBV19 and TRBJ1-5; D uncertain. The CDR3 has 17 amino acids. CDR1 is LNHDA, CDR2 SQIVND, per germline (reference sequence). The germline V and J ends were trimmed by 3 bases and 0 bases, with 15 bases remaining between them. The CDR3 DNA is TGTGCCAGTAGTATCGCCCCGTGGCGTGTTAGCAATCAGCCCCAGCATTTT. Its protein product is CASSIAPWRVSNQPQHF.